This entry lists 18 T cell receptor beta chains sequenced from one sample in a study of T cells after yellow fever vaccination. TCRdb analysed the 5' RACE reads with MiXCR anew, one entry per CDR3 protein. The sample shows more than 65,000 distinct CDR3 sequences, roughly 14% of them seen only once. The sequenced sample was CD8+ T cells not binding an NS4B(214-222) dextramer, sorted from PBMCs, obtained about 20 days after the first yellow fever vaccination. These receptors came from a young man who received the YFV17D yellow fever vaccine.

The rearrangement uses TRBV7-8 and TRBJ2-7, with 8 bases matching TRBD2. Germline CDR1 SGHVS, CDR2 FQNEAQ. The J segment lost 10 bases and the V segment lost 3 bases, leaving 11 bases of the junction unmatched. CDR3 size: 14 residues. The CDR3 region has the DNA TGTGCCAGCAGCTTTCGGGGGGGTGTAGGAGTTCAGTACTTC. This sequence encodes CASSFRGGVGVQYF.

The V and J genes are TRBV27 and TRBJ2-7; TRBD2 agrees at 9 bases. This CDR3 contains 13 residues. Per germline, CDR1 MNHEY and CDR2 SMNVEV (reference sequence). Trimming cost V 10 bases and J 0 bases; bases outside gene matches: 4. The CDR3 DNA sequence: TGTGCCACTGGCGGGGGGGACTCCTACGAGCAGTACTTC. Residues: CATGGGDSYEQYF.

This clonotype was counted many times. The J gene is TRBJ2-2, the V gene TRBV6-6; D remains unclear. The CDR3 has 10 amino acids. Trimming cost V 8 bases and J 5 bases, with 3 bases left between them. Germline assignment: CDR1 MNHNY and CDR2 SVGAGI (reference sequence). The CDR3 protein is CASGTGELFF. CDR3 sequence (DNA): TGTGCCAGCGGAACCGGGGAGCTGTTTTTT.

The rearrangement links TRBV5-5 to TRBJ2-7; weak D call: TRBD2 (5 bases). The germline CDR1 and CDR2 sequences are SGHKS and YYEKEE (reference sequence). CDR3 length: 14 amino acids. The V end was cut by 4 bases, the J end by 2 bases, with 13 bases between. In DNA, the CDR3 is TGTGCCAGCAGCACTGACTACAACACCTACGAGCAGTACGTC. Encoded protein: CASSTDYNTYEQYV.

This clonotype showed up many times. The chain recombines TRBV12-3 or TRBV12-4 with TRBJ1-2; D ambiguous. Trimming removed 5 bases from V and 1 base from J, with 8 bases in between. This CDR3 region has 13 residues. CDR3 residues: CASSQTLNYGYTF. The CDR3 DNA reads TGTGCCAGCAGTCAGACACTTAACTATGGCTACACCTTC.

V gene TRBV4-1 combines with J gene TRBJ1-6, with 7 bases identical to TRBD1. CDR1 and CDR2 from the germline V gene are MGHRA and YSYEKL. This CDR3 is built from 15 residues. Unmatched junction bases numbered 7, after V lost 4 bases and J lost 7 bases. The CDR3 is CASSRPMGQNSPLHF. In DNA, the CDR3 is TGCGCCAGCAGCCGGCCGATGGGACAGAATTCACCCCTCCACTTT.

This clonotype was counted a few times. The rearrangement links TRBV20-1 to TRBJ1-1; D not certain. V lost 3 bases and J 0 bases, leaving 8 bases between the germline ends. The germline CDR1 and CDR2 sequences are DFQATT and SNEGSKA (reference sequence). The CDR3 has 13 amino acids. CDR3 loop: CSAREFLNTEAFF. The CDR3 DNA is TGCAGTGCTAGGGAATTTCTGAACACTGAAGCTTTCTTT.

In this sample, this clonotype turned up a few times. The J gene is TRBJ2-1, the V gene TRBV5-6; 10 bases align to TRBD1. The CDR3 is 14 residues long. Germline loops: CDR1 SGHDT, CDR2 YYEEEE. Unmatched junction bases numbered 3, after V lost 4 bases and J lost 5 bases. The CDR3 protein is CASSPGQGNNEQFF. CDR3 coding DNA: TGTGCCAGCAGCCCGGGACAGGGGAACAATGAGCAGTTCTTC.

The chain links TRBV16 to TRBJ2-7, with D perhaps TRBD1 or TRBD2 (6 bases each). The germline CDR1 and CDR2 sequences are KGHSY and FQNENV. This CDR3 spans 13 amino acids. Trimming left V 6 bases short and J 5 bases short, with 14 bases between. CDR3 DNA sequence: TGTGCCAGCAGTACCGCCGGGGGCCACGAGCAGTACGTC. Translation: CASSTAGGHEQYV.

Only a few counts were recorded for this clonotype. The V and J genes are TRBV7-9 and TRBJ1-2, with 8 nucleotides matching TRBD1. The CDR3 is made up of 15 amino acids. Looked up from germline, CDR1 is SEHNR and CDR2 is FQNEAQ (reference sequence). The ends lost 3 bases at V and 4 bases at J; junction bases unmatched: 7. CDR3 sequence: CASSFSDRGTYGYTF. CDR3 DNA: TGTGCCAGCAGCTTCTCAGACAGGGGCACCTATGGCTACACCTTC. Full variable domain (outside the CDR3, taken from reference TRBV7-9 and TRBJ1-2): DTGVSQNPRHKITKRGQNVTFRCDPISEHNRLYWYRQTLGQGPEFLTYFQNEAQLEKSRLLSDRFSAERPKGSFSTLEIQRTEQGDSAMYLCASSFSDRGTYGYTFGSGTRLTVV.

This clonotype was found a few times. The chain uses TRBV27 and TRBJ2-1; 9 nucleotides line up with TRBD1. With 5 bases clipped from V and 1 base from J, the junction kept 6 bases outside the gene matches. The germline gives CDR1 MNHEY, CDR2 SMNVEV (reference sequence). CDR3 length: 16 residues. The CDR3 loop reads CASSPRTGESYNEQFF. CDR3 coding DNA: TGTGCCAGCAGTCCCAGGACAGGGGAGTCCTACAATGAGCAGTTCTTC.

This clonotype has a count of ten or more. The V and J genes are TRBV7-9 and TRBJ2-7; D possibly uses TRBD1 or TRBD2 (5 bases each). Germline V gene lookup returns CDR1 SEHNR and CDR2 FQNEAQ (reference sequence). The germline V and J ends were trimmed by 5 bases and 1 base, with 15 bases remaining between them. This CDR3 contains 15 residues. DNA for the CDR3: TGTGCCAGCAGCCGGGGCGAGAGTCTATCCTACGAGCAGTACTTC. Protein: CASSRGESLSYEQYF. The entire variable domain, with the rest obtained from reference TRBV7-9 and TRBJ2-7, is as follows: DTGVSQNPRHKITKRGQNVTFRCDPISEHNRLYWYRQTLGQGPEFLTYFQNEAQLEKSRLLSDRFSAERPKGSFSTLEIQRTEQGDSAMYLCASSRGESLSYEQYFGPGTRLTVT.

This chain links TRBV7-9 with TRBJ2-7; D may be TRBD1 (5 bases). Germline assignment: CDR1 SEHNR and CDR2 FQNEAQ (reference sequence). Trimming shortened V by 0 bases and J by 3 bases, and 18 bases separated the two germline ends. The CDR3 runs 17 residues. CDR3 DNA sequence: TGTGCCAGCAGCTTAGCAATGGGGCGGAACCACCGCTACGAGCAGTACTTC. Protein product: CASSLAMGRNHRYEQYF. The variable domain in full, with the rest retrieved from reference TRBV7-9 and TRBJ2-7, is DTGVSQNPRHKITKRGQNVTFRCDPISEHNRLYWYRQTLGQGPEFLTYFQNEAQLEKSRLLSDRFSAERPKGSFSTLEIQRTEQGDSAMYLCASSLAMGRNHRYEQYFGPGTRLTVT.

The chain employs TRBV9 and TRBJ2-7; D is uncertain. CDR3 length equals 15 residues. V was cut by 0 bases and J by 2 bases, with 12 bases left in between. The germline CDR1 and CDR2 sequences are SGDLS and YYNGEE. This chain's CDR3 is CASSVGLALAYEQYF. CDR3 nucleotide sequence: TGTGCCAGCAGCGTAGGGTTAGCCCTCGCCTACGAGCAGTACTTC. Together with reference TRBV9 and TRBJ2-7, the CDR3 gives the full variable domain: DSGVTQTPKHLITATGQRVTLRCSPRSGDLSVYWYQQSLDQGLQFLIQYYNGEERAKGNILERFSAQQFPDLHSELNLSSLELGDSALYFCASSVGLALAYEQYFGPGTRLTVT.

This clonotype was found a few times. The chain links TRBV19 to TRBJ2-7; D is unclear. V dropped 5 bases and J dropped 1 base, with 15 bases sitting between them. This CDR3 comprises 15 residues. Germline values: CDR1 LNHDA, CDR2 SQIVND (reference sequence). The CDR3 loop is CASSGWQKTSYEQYF. The CDR3 coding sequence is TGTGCCAGTAGTGGTTGGCAGAAAACATCCTACGAGCAGTACTTC.

In this sample, this clonotype turned up a few times. The gene calls are TRBV10-3 and TRBJ2-3; 8 nucleotides line up with TRBD2. With V trimmed by 7 bases and J by 4 bases, 16 bases remained unmatched. Per germline, CDR1 ENHRY and CDR2 SYGVKD. CDR3 length: 17 residues. CDR3 DNA: TGTGCCATCACGGAAGGTGATAGCGGGACGTTAGCAGATACGCAGTATTTT. Protein product: CAITEGDSGTLADTQYF.

This clonotype was observed a few times. The chain couples TRBV4-3 to TRBJ1-1; D might be TRBD1 (5 bases). Trimming cost V 1 base and J 6 bases, with 15 bases left between them. The CDR3 runs 15 residues. Germline V gene sequence: CDR1 LGHNA, CDR2 YSLEER. Here the CDR3 reads CASSQVLSSTAEAFF. The DNA for the CDR3 is TGCGCCAGCAGCCAAGTCCTTTCCTCGACAGCTGAAGCTTTCTTT.

This clonotype has more than one count but fewer than ten. The genes are TRBV11-2 and TRBJ1-1, with D hard to call. Between the trimmed V and J ends, which lost 4 bases and 1 base, there was a span of 7 bases. The CDR3 totals 13 residues. Germline CDR1 is SGHAT and CDR2 is FQNNGV. The CDR3 coding sequence is TGTGCCAGCAGCTCGGACGGGAACACTGAAGCTTTCTTT. Translated: CASSSDGNTEAFF. The full variable domain, its missing parts supplied by reference TRBV11-2 and TRBJ1-1, is EAGVAQSPRYKIIEKRQSVAFWCNPISGHATLYWYQQILGQGPKLLIQFQNNGVVDDSQLPKDRFSAERLKGVDSTLKIQPAKLEDSAVYLCASSSDGNTEAFFGQGTRLTVV.